Presented here are 10 T cell receptor beta chains from one specimen sequenced in a study of blood T cells in healthy people across ages. Through a sample-barcoded 5' primer and a J-beta primer mix, a second PCR was run for roughly 6 to 11 cycles. TCRdb reprocessed the 5' RACE reads with MiXCR, giving one entry per CDR3 protein. Among 1.2 million to 1.5 million distinct CDR3 sequences listed, around 55% were seen once. The sequencing sample was made of blood. These receptors were obtained from a man aged 18 to 30 in good health.

This clonotype was seen a few times. CDR3 loop: CASSSDSRPTNEKLFF. CDR3 nucleotides: TGTGCCAGCAGTTCGGACAGCCGCCCAACTAATGAAAAACTGTTTTTT. V is TRBV7-9 and J is TRBJ1-4, with D perhaps TRBD1 (6 bases). Per germline, CDR1 SEHNR and CDR2 FQNEAQ (reference sequence). Trimming took off 6 bases at V and 0 bases at J, with 14 bases between the two ends. The CDR3 is 16 residues long.

CDR3 amino acids: CASSQRGPLASYEQYF. Here the CDR3 DNA reads TGTGCCAGCAGCCAGAGAGGTCCACTAGCCTCGTACGAGCAGTACTTC. The chain combines TRBV11-2 with TRBJ2-7; tentatively, D is TRBD2 (6 bases). Deletions cut 5 bases from V and 4 bases from J, with 21 bases between. Germline V gives CDR1 SGHAT, CDR2 FQNNGV. There are 16 residues in the CDR3.

This chain uses TRBV7-2 with TRBJ2-1; tentatively, D is TRBD1 (6 bases). Per germline, CDR1 SGHTA and CDR2 FQGNSA. The CDR3 has 16 residues. Deletions cut 1 base from V and 4 bases from J, with 14 bases between. Here the CDR3 DNA reads TGTGCCAGCAGCTTAGGGCAGGGGCGCTGGTACAATGAGCAGTTCTTC. Protein sequence: CASSLGQGRWYNEQFF.

Concerning this clonotype itself: The junction shows a germline mismatch at one end, possibly a read error. V gene TRBV5-6 combines with J gene TRBJ1-2; TRBD1 is a possible D gene (5 bases). The CDR3 extends over 15 amino acids. In germline, CDR1 is SGHDT, CDR2 YYEEEE. CDR3 bases: TGCGCCAGCAGCTCCCGACGGGGCCTCAACTATGGCTACACCTTC. This encodes CASSSRRGLNYGYTF.

This clonotype was counted between two and nine times. In DNA, the CDR3 is TGTGCCAGCAGTTTAATTGGAGGGGGGCCGTACAATGAGCAGTTCTTC. Translation: CASSLIGGGPYNEQFF. The chain joins TRBV12-3 or TRBV12-4 to TRBJ2-1; either TRBD1 or TRBD2 may fit D (6 bases each). CDR3 length equals 16 residues. Trimming stripped 2 bases from V and 4 bases from J, with 15 bases between.

This sequence joins TRBV30 and TRBJ1-1; D remains unclear. Germline loops: CDR1 GTSNPN, CDR2 SVGIG (reference sequence). The CDR3 covers 12 residues. V lost 3 bases, J lost 7 bases, and 12 bases lay in between. CDR3 nucleotide sequence: TGTGCCTGGAGGGGGTCCCATGTTGAAGCTTTCTTT. Residues: CAWRGSHVEAFF. Full variable domain (missing parts from reference TRBV30 and TRBJ1-1): SQTIHQWPATLVQPVGSPLSLECTVEGTSNPNLYWYRQAAGRGLQLLFYSVGIGQISSEVPQNLSASRPQDRQFILSSKKLLLSDSGFYLCAWRGSHVEAFFGQGTRLTVV.

The chain recombines TRBV4-1 with TRBJ2-5; TRBD2 might be the D (6 bases). Trimming left V 0 bases short and J 4 bases short, with 18 bases between. Germline V CDR1 and CDR2: MGHRA, YSYEKL. The CDR3 has 17 amino acids. CDR3 residues: CASSQEGTSLLRETQYF. CDR3 bases: TGCGCCAGCAGCCAAGAGGGAACTAGCTTGTTGCGAGAGACCCAGTACTTC.

The sample holds a few counts of this clonotype. This rearrangement joins TRBV7-9 to TRBJ2-1; TRBD2 might be the D (6 bases). The CDR3 extends over 11 amino acids. V was trimmed by 1 base and J by 15 bases, leaving 10 bases between them. Germline-derived CDR1 and CDR2 are SEHNR and FQNEAQ (reference sequence). The CDR3 sequence: CASSLGAEGFF. DNA for the CDR3: TGTGCCAGCAGCTTAGGAGCGGAGGGGTTCTTC.

Only a few counts were recorded for this clonotype. V is TRBV28 and J is TRBJ2-3; D is unclear. The germline V and J ends were trimmed by 5 bases and 1 base, with 16 bases remaining between them. The V gene's germline CDR1 is MDHEN and CDR2 SYDVKM. The CDR3 loop spans 16 amino acids. The CDR3: CASSNPRGSGTDTQYF. The CDR3 DNA sequence: TGTGCCAGCAGTAACCCCCGTGGCAGCGGCACAGATACGCAGTATTTT.

This clonotype was recorded a few times. The genes are TRBV4-2 and TRBJ2-1; 10 nucleotides line up with TRBD2. V lost 0 bases, J lost 9 bases, and 5 bases stayed unmatched. Germline assignment: CDR1 LGHNA and CDR2 YNFKEQ. The CDR3 has 15 residues. CDR3 coding DNA: TGTGCCAGCAGCCAAGATCTGGTAGCGGGAGGTGAGCAGTTCTTC. It encodes CASSQDLVAGGEQFF.